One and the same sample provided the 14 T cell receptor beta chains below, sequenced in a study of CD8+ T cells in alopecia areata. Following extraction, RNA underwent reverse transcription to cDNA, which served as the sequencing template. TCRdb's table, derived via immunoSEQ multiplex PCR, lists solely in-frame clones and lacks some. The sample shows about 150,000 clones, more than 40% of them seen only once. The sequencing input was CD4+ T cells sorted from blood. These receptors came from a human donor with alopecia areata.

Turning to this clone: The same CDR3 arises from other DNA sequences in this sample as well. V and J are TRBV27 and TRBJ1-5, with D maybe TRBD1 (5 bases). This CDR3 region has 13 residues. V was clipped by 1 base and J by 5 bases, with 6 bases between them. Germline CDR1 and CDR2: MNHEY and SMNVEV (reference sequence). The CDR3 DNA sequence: TGTGCCAGCAGTTTATTGGGGGATCAGCCCCAGCATTTT. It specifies CASSLLGDQPQHF.

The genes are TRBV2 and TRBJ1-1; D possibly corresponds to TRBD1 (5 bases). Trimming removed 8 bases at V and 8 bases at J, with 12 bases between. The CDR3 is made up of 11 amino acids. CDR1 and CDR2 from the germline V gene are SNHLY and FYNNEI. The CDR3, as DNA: TGTGCCAGCGGGGGGTACGCAGAAGCTTTCTTT. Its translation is CASGGYAEAFF.

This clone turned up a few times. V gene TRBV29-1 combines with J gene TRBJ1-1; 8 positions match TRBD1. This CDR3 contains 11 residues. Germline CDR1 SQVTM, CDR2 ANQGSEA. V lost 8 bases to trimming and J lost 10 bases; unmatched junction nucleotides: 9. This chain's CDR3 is CSCDRGFGAFF. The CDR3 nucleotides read TGCAGCTGCGACAGGGGCTTTGGAGCTTTCTTT.

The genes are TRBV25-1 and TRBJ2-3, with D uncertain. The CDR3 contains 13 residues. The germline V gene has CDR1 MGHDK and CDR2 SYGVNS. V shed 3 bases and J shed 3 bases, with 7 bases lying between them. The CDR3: CASSEVGTDTQYF. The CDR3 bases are TGTGCCAGCAGTGAGGTCGGAACAGATACGCAGTATTTT.

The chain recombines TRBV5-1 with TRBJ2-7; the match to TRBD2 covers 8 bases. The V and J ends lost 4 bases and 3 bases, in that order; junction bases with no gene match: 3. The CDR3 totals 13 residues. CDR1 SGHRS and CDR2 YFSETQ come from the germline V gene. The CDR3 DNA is TGCGCCAGCAGCCAAGGGACTAGCTACGAGCAGTACTTC. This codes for CASSQGTSYEQYF.

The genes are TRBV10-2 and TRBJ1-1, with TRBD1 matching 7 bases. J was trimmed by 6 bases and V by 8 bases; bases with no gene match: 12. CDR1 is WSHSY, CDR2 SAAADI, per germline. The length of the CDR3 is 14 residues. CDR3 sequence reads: CASRSDRENAEAFF. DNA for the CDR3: TGCGCCAGCCGATCCGACAGGGAAAATGCTGAAGCTTTCTTT.

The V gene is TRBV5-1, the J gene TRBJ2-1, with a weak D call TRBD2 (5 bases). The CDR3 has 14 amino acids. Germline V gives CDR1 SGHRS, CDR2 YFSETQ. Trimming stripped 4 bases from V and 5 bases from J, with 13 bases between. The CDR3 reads CASSRNGVNNEQFF. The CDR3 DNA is TGCGCCAGCAGCCGAAACGGGGTAAACAATGAGCAGTTCTTC. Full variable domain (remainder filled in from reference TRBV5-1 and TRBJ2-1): KAGVTQTPRYLIKTRGQQVTLSCSPISGHRSVSWYQQTPGQGLQFLFEYFSETQRNKGNFPGRFSGRQFSNSRSEMNVSTLELGDSALYLCASSRNGVNNEQFFGPGTRLTVL.

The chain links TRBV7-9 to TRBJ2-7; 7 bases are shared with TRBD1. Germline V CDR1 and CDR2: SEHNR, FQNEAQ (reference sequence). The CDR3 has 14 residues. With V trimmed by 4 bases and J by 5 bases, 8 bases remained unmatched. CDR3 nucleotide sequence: TGTGCCAGCAGCTCAAACAGGGGAATCAACGAGCAGTACTTC. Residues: CASSSNRGINEQYF.

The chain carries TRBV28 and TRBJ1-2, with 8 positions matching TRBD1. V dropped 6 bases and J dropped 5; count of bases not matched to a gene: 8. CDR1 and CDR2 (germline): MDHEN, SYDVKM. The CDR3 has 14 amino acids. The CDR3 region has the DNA TGTGCCAGCAGCTCAGGACAGGGATGGTATGGCTACACCTTC. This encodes CASSSGQGWYGYTF.

CDR3 coding DNA: TGCAGCGTTGCCCTGCCTCAGGTATTACAAGAGACCCAGTACTTC. Its protein product is CSVALPQVLQETQYF. The chain couples TRBV29-1 to TRBJ2-5, with D unclear. The V gene lost 4 bases and the J gene lost 2 bases, with 17 bases spanning the gap. This CDR3 has 15 amino acids. The germline V gene has CDR1 SQVTM and CDR2 ANQGSEA.

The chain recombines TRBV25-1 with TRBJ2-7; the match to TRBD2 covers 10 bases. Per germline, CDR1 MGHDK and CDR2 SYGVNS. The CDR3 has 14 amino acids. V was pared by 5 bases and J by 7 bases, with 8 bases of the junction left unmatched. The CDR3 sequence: CASSKAGGSREQYF. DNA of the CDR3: TGTGCCAGCAGTAAAGCGGGAGGGTCTAGAGAGCAGTACTTC.

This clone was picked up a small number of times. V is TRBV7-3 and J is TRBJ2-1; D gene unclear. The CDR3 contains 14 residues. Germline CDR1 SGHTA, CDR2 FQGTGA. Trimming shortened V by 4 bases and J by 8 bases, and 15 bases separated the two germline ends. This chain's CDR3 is CASSSLAVPDEQFF. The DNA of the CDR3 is TGTGCCAGCAGCTCCTTAGCAGTTCCTGATGAGCAGTTCTTC.

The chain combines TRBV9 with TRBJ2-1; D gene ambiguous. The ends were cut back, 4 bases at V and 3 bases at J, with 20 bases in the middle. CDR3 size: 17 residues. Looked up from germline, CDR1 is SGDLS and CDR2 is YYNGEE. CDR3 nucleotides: TGTGCCAGCAGCCCACGACTCAAACCTTGGGACTACAATGAGCAGTTCTTC. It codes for CASSPRLKPWDYNEQFF. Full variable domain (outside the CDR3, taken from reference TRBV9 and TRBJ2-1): DSGVTQTPKHLITATGQRVTLRCSPRSGDLSVYWYQQSLDQGLQFLIQYYNGEERAKGNILERFSAQQFPDLHSELNLSSLELGDSALYFCASSPRLKPWDYNEQFFGPGTRLTVL.

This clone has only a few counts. CDR3 residues: CASSSLAGSTDTQYF. The CDR3, as DNA: TGTGCCAGCAGTTCGCTAGCGGGAAGCACAGATACGCAGTATTTT. This rearrangement joins TRBV27 to TRBJ2-3; TRBD2 matches 9 bases. With 4 bases clipped from V and 0 bases from J, the junction kept 2 bases outside the gene matches. From germline, CDR1 is MNHEY and CDR2 SMNVEV (reference sequence). This CDR3 comprises 15 residues.